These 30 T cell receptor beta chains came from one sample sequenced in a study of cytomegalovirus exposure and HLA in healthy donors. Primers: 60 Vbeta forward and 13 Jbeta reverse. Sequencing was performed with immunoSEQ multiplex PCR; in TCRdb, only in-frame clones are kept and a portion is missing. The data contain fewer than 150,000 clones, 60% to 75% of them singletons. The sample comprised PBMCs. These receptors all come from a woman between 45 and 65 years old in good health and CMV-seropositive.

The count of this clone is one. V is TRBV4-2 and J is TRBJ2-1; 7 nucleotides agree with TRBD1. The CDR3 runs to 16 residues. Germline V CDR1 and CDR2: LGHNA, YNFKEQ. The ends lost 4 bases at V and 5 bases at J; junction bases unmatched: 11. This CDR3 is CASSLVLGGKDNEQFF. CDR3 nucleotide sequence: TGTGCCAGCAGCCTAGTTTTAGGGGGCAAAGACAATGAGCAGTTCTTC.

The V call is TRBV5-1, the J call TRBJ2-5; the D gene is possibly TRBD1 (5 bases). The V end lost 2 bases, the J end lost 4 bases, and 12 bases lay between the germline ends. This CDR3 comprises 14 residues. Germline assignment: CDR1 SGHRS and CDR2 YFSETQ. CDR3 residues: CASSFKGQGETQYF. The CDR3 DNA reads TGCGCCAGCAGCTTCAAGGGCCAGGGAGAGACCCAGTACTTC.

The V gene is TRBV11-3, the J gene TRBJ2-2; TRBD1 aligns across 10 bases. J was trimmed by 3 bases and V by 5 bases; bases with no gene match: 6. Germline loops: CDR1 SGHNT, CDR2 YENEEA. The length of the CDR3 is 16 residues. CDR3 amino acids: CASSPRDRGYTGELFF. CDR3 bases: TGTGCCAGCAGCCCCCGGGACAGGGGATACACCGGGGAGCTGTTTTTT.

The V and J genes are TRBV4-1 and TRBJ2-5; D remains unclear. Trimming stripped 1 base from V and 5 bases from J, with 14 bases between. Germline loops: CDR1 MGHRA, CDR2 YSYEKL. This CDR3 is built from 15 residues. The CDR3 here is CASSQGTDEVETQYF. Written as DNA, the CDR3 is TGCGCCAGCAGCCAAGGCACTGACGAGGTGGAGACCCAGTACTTC.

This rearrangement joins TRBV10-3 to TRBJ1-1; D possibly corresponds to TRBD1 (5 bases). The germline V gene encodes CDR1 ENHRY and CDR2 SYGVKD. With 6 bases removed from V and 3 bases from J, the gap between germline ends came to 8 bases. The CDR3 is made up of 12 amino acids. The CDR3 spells CAISDSDTEAFF. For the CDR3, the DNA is TGTGCCATCAGCGACAGCGACACTGAAGCTTTCTTT.

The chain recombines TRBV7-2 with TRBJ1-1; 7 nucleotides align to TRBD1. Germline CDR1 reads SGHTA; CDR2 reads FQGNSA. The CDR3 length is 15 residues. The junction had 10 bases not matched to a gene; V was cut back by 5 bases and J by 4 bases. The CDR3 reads CASSPRQGSGTEAFF. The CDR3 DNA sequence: TGTGCCAGCAGCCCTCGACAGGGATCGGGCACTGAAGCTTTCTTT.

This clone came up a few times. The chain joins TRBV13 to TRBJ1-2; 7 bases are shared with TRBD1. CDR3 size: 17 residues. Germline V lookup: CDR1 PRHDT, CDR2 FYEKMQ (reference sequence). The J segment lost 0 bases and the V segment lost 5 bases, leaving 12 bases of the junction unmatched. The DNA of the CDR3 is TGTGCCAGCAGCACAACGACACAGGGGCTGGCTAACTATGGCTACACCTTC. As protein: CASSTTTQGLANYGYTF.

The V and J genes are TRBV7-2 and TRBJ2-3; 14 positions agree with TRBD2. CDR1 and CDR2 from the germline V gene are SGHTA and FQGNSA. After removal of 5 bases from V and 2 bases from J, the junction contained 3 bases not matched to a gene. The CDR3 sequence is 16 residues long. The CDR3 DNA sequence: TGTGCCAGCAGCCCGGGACTAGCGGGGGCCACAGATACGCAGTATTTT. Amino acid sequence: CASSPGLAGATDTQYF. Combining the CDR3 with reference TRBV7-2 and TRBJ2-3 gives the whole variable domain GAGVSQSPSNKVTEKGKDVELRCDPISGHTALYWYRQSLGQGLEFLIYFQGNSAPDKSGLPSDRFSAERTGGSVSTLTIQRTQQEDSAVYLCASSPGLAGATDTQYFGPGTRLTVL.

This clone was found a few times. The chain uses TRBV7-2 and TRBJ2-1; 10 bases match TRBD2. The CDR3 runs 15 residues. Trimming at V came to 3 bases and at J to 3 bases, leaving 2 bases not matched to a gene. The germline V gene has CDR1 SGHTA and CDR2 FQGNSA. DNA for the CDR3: TGTGCCAGCAGCTTTCGGACTAGCGGCTACAATGAGCAGTTCTTC. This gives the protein CASSFRTSGYNEQFF.

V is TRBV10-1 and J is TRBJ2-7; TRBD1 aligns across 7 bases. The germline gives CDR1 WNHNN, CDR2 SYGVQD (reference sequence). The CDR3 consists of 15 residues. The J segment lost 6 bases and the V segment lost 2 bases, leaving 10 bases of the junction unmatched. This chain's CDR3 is CASSEGDPTGFEQYF. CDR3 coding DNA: TGCGCCAGCAGTGAGGGGGACCCGACAGGGTTCGAGCAGTACTTC.

The CDR3 reads CSVAYRNEQYF. The DNA of the CDR3 is TGCAGCGTCGCCTACAGGAACGAGCAGTACTTC. V gene TRBV29-1 combines with J gene TRBJ2-7, with D possibly TRBD1 on 5 matching bases. CDR1 SQVTM and CDR2 ANQGSEA come from the germline V gene. CDR3 length equals 11 residues. The V and J ends lost 6 bases and 5 bases respectively, with 11 bases between them.

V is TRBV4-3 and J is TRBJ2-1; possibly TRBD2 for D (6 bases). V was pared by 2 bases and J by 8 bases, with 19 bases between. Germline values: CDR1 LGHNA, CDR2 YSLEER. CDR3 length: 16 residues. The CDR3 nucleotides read TGCGCCAGCAGCCAACAACTACGGACGGGAGCGGATGAGCAGTTCTTC. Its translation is CASSQQLRTGADEQFF.

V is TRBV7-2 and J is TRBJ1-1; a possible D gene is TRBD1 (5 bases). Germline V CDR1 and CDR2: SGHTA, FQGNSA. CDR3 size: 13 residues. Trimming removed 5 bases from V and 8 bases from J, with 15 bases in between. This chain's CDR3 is CASSRGGVEEAFF. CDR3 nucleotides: TGTGCCAGCAGCCGGGGGGGAGTTGAAGAAGCTTTCTTT.

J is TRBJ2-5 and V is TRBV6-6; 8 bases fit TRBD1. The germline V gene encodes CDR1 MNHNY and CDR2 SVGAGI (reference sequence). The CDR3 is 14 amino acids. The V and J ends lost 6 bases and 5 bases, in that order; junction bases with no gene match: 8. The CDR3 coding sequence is TGTGCCAGCAGGCCCGGGACAGGTGGGGAGACCCAGTACTTC. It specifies CASRPGTGGETQYF.

The DNA of the CDR3 is TGTGCCAGCAGGGGGGGACTATGGGGGACCCAGTACTTC. It specifies CASRGGLWGTQYF. The chain uses TRBV7-8 and TRBJ2-5, with TRBD2 matching 7 bases. The CDR3 length is 13 residues. Trimming removed 6 bases from V and 7 bases from J; junction bases left unmatched: 8. CDR1 SGHVS and CDR2 FQNEAQ come from the germline V gene. The whole variable domain, remainder taken from reference TRBV7-8 and TRBJ2-5, is GAGVSQSPRYKVAKRGQDVALRCDPISGHVSLFWYQQALGQGPEFLTYFQNEAQLDKSGLPSDRFFAERPEGSVSTLKIQRTQQEDSAVYLCASRGGLWGTQYFGPGTRLLVL.

The CDR3 DNA reads as TGTGCCAGCAGCCGGGACAGGAGAGTAGAGACCCAGTACTTC. It encodes CASSRDRRVETQYF. The rearrangement links TRBV6-5 to TRBJ2-5; 8 bases map to TRBD1. Germline lookup yields CDR1 MNHEY and CDR2 SVGAGI. Trimming took 6 bases from V and 4 from J; bases not matched to a gene: 7. This CDR3 spans 14 amino acids.

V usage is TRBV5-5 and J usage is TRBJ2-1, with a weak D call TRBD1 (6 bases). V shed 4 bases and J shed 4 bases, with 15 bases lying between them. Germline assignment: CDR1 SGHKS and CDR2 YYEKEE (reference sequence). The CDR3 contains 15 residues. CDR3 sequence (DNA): TGTGCCAGCAGCCTCGCGGCAGGGGCATACAATGAGCAGTTCTTC. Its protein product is CASSLAAGAYNEQFF. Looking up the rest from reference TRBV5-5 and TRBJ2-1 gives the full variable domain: DAGVTQSPTHLIKTRGQQVTLRCSPISGHKSVSWYQQVLGQGPQFIFQYYEKEERGRGNFPDRFSARQFPNYSSELNVNALLLGDSALYLCASSLAAGAYNEQFFGPGTRLTVL.

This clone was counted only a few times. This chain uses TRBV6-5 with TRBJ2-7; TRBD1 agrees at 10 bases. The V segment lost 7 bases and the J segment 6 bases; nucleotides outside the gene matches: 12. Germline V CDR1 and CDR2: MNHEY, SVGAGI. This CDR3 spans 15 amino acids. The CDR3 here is CASTPEGTGAGEQYF. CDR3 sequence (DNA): TGTGCCAGCACCCCCGAGGGGACAGGGGCGGGCGAGCAGTACTTC.

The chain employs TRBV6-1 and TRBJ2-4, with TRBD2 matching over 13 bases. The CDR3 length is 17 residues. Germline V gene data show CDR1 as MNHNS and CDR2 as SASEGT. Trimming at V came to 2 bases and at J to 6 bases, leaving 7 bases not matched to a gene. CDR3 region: CASSESLAGGPGNIQYF. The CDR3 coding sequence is TGTGCCAGCAGTGAATCACTAGCGGGGGGGCCGGGAAACATTCAGTACTTC.

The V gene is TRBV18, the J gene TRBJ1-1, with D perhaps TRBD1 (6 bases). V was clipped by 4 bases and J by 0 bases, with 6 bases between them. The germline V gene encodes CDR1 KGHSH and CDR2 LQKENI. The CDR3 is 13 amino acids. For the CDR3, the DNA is TGTGCCAGCTCACGGGGGCTGAACACTGAAGCTTTCTTT. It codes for CASSRGLNTEAFF.

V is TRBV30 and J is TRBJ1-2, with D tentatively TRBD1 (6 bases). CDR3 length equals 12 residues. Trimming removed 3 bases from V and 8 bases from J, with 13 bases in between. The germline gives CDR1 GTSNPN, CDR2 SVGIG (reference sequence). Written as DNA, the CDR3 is TGTGCCTGGAGACTCGGGACACGCGGCTACACCTTC. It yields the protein CAWRLGTRGYTF.

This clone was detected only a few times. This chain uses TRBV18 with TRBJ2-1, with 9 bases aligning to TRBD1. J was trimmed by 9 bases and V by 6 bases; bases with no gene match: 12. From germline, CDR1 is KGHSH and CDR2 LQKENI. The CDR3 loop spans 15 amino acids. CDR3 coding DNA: TGTGCCAGCTCCACCTCCCAACAGGGGGCCATTGAGCAGTTCTTC. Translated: CASSTSQQGAIEQFF.

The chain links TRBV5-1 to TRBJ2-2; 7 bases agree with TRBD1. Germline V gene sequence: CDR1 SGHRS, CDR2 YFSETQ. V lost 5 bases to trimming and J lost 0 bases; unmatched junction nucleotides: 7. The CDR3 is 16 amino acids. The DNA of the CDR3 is TGCGCCAGCAGAGCCCCCGGGACAGCGAACACCGGGGAGCTGTTTTTT. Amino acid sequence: CASRAPGTANTGELFF.

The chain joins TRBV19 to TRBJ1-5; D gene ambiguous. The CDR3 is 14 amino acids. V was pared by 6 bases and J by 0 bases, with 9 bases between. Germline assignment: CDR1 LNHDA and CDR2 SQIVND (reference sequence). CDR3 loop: CASRVGISNQPQHF. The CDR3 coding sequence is TGTGCCAGTAGGGTCGGGATTAGCAATCAGCCCCAGCATTTT.

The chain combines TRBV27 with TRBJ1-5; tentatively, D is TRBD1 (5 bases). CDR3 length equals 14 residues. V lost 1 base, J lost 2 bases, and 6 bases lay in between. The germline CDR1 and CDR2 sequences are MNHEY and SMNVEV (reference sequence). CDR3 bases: TGTGCCAGCAGTTTATGGGGGGGCAATCAGCCCCAGCATTTT. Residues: CASSLWGGNQPQHF.

The CDR3 DNA reads as TGTGCCAGCAGTTACTCGAAAGGGGCGCGTGGCTACACCTTC. Its protein product is CASSYSKGARGYTF. V and J are TRBV6-5 and TRBJ1-2; D is perhaps TRBD1 (5 bases). Per germline, CDR1 MNHEY and CDR2 SVGAGI. CDR3 size: 14 residues. The V and J ends lost 0 bases and 7 bases respectively, with 12 bases between them.

This chain's CDR3 is CASSLTGVGYSNQPQHF. The CDR3 DNA follows: TGTGCCAGCAGCCTGACAGGGGTGGGCTATAGCAATCAGCCCCAGCATTTT. The chain links TRBV5-7 to TRBJ1-5, with TRBD1 matching 8 bases. TRBV5-7 is assigned to the ORF class and has an uncertain function. V gave up 4 bases and J gave up 0 bases; unmatched junction bases: 9. The CDR3 sequence is 17 residues long.

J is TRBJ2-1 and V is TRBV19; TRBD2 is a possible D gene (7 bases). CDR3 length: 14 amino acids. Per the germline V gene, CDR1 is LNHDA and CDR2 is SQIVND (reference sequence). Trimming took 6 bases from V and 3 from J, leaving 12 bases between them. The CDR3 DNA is TGTGCCAGTAGCCCCGGGGGGCACTACAATGAGCAGTTCTTC. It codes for CASSPGGHYNEQFF.

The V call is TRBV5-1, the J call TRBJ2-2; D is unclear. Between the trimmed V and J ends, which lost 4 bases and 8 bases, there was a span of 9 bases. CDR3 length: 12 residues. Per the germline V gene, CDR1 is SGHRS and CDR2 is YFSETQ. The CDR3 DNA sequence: TGCGCCAGCAGCCATGAGGTGGGGGAGCTGTTTTTT. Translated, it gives CASSHEVGELFF.

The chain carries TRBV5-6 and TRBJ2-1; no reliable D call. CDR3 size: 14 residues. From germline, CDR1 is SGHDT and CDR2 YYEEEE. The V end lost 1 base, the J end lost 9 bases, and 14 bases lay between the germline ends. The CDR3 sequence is CASSLMGSTSEQFF. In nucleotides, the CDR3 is TGTGCCAGCAGCTTGATGGGCAGTACGAGTGAGCAGTTCTTC.